This entry is about one T cell receptor beta chain. Its antigen is still unknown. Other nucleotide sequences in the sample specify the same CDR3. Cell sorting via CD45RO/CCR7/CD25/CD127/CD95/CD27 was performed to obtain CD4+ naive, central memory, regulatory and stem cell-like memory cells. This specimen belongs to a study of beta chain features in type 1 diabetes. Reverse transcribing all isolated RNA meant expressed TCRB transcripts were sequenced. Assay: immunoSEQ multiplex PCR; the TCRdb copy retains only in-frame clones and omits some. Among about 660,000 clones listed, around 15% were seen once. Regarding the study as a whole: The study found moderately but significantly shorter TCRB CDR3s in all four CD4+ subsets of Type 1 diabetes patients. There were fewer insertions and more deletions at the VDJ junctions of type 1 diabetes patients.

Germline V CDR1 and CDR2: SGHRS, YFSETQ. V lost 0 bases, J lost 1 base, and 3 bases stayed unmatched. The CDR3 runs 16 residues. Sample: naive CD4+ T cells from blood. The genes are TRBV5-1 and TRBJ2-3; TRBD2 aligns across 9 bases. This sequence was found in a man aged 18 to 29 with type 1 diabetes. For the CDR3, the DNA is TGCGCCAGCAGCTTGGCGGGACTAGCCCGCACAGATACGCAGTATTTT. Translating it yields CASSLAGLARTDTQYF.